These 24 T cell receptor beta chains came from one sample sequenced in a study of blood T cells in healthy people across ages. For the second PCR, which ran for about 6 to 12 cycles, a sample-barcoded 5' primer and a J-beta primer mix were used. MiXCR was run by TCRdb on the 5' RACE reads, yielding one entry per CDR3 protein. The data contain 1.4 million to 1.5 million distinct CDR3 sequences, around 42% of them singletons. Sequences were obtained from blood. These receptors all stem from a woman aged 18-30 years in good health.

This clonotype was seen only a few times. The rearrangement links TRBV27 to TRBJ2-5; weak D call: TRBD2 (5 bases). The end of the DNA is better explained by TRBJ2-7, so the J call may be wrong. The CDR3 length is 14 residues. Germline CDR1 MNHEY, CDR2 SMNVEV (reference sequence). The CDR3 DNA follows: TGTGCCAGCAGTTTTAGTGAGGGAACTTACGAGCAGTACTTC. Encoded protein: CASSFSEGTYEQYF.

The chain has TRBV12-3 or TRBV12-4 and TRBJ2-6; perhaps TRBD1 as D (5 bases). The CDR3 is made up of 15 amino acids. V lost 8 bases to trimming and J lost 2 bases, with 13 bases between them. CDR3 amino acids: CASHFGAAGANVLTF. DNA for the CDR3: TGTGCCAGCCACTTTGGGGCGGCTGGGGCCAACGTCCTGACTTTC.

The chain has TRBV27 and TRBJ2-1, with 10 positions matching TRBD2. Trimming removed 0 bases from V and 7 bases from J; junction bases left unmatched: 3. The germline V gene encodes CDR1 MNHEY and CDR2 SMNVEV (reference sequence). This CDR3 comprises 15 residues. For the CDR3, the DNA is TGTGCCAGCAGTTTATCATGGACTAGCGGAAATGAGCAGTTCTTC. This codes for CASSLSWTSGNEQFF.

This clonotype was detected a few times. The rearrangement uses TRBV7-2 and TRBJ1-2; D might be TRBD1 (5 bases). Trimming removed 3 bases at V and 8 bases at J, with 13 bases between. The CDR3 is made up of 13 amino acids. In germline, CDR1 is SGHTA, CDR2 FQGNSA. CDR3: CASSLGQGEGYTF. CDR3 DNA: TGTGCCAGCAGCTTGGGTCAGGGTGAAGGCTACACCTTC.

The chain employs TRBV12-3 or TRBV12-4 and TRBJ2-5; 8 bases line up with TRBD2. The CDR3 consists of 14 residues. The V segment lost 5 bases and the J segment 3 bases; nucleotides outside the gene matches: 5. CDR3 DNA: TGTGCCAGCAGTGTTACTAGCGGAAAAGAGACCCAGTACTTC. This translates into CASSVTSGKETQYF.

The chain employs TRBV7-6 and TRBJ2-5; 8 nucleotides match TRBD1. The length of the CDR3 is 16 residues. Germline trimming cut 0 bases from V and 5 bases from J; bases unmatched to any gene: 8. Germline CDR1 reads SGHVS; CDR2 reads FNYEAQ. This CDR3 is CASSLALTGVGETQYF. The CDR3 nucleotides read TGTGCCAGCAGCTTAGCGCTGACAGGGGTCGGTGAGACCCAGTACTTC.

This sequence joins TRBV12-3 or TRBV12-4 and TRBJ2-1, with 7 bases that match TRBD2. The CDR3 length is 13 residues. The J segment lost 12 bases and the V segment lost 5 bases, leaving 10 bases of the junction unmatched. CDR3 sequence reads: CASSALTGGVQFF. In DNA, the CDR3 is TGTGCCAGCAGTGCCCTGACGGGGGGTGTGCAGTTCTTC.

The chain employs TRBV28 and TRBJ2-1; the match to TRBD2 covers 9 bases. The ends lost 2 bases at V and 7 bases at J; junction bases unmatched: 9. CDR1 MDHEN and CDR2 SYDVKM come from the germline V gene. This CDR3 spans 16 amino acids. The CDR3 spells CASSLGLSGGPNEQFF. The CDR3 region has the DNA TGTGCCAGCAGTTTAGGTCTGAGCGGGGGGCCGAATGAGCAGTTCTTC.

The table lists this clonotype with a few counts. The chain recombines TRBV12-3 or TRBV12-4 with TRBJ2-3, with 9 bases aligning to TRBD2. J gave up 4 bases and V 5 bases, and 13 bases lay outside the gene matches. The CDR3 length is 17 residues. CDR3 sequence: CASSLTLAGVRSDTQYF. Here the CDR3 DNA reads TGTGCCAGCAGTCTGACCTTAGCGGGAGTAAGGTCAGATACGCAGTATTTT.

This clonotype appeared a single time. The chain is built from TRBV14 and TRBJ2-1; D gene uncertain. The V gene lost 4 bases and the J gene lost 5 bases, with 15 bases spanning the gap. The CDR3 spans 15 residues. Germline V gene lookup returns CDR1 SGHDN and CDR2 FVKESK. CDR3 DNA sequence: TGTGCCAGCAGCCCCCCCGCTAGACACCACAATGAGCAGTTCTTC. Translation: CASSPPARHHNEQFF. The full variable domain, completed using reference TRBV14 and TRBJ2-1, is EAGVTQFPSHSVIEKGQTVTLRCDPISGHDNLYWYRRVMGKEIKFLLHFVKESKQDESGMPNNRFLAERTGGTYSTLKVQPAELEDSGVYFCASSPPARHHNEQFFGPGTRLTVL.

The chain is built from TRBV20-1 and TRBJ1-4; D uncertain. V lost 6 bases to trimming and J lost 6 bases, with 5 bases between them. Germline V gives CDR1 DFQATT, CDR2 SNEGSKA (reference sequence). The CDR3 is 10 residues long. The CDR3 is CSASYEKLFF. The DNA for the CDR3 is TGCAGTGCCTCCTATGAAAAACTGTTTTTT.

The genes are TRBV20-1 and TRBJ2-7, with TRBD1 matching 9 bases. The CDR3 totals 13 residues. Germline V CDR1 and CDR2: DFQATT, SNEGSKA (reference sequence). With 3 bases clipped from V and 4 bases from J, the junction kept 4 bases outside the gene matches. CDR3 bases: TGCAGTGCTAGTGGACAGGGGAGATACGAGCAGTACTTC. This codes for CSASGQGRYEQYF.

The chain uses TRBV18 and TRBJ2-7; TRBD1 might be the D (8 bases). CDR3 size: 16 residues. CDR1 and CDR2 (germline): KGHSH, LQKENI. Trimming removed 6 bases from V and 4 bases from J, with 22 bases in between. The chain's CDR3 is CASSQAGSTGDYEQYF. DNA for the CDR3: TGTGCCAGCTCCCAAGCGGGGTCGACAGGGGATTACGAGCAGTACTTC.

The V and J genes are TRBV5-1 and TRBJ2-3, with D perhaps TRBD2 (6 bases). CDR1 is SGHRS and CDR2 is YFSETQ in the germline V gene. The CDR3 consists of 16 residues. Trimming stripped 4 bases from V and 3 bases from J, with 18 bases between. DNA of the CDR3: TGCGCCAGCAGCCCCCGCGGGGCCGGGCCGACAGATACGCAGTATTTT. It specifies CASSPRGAGPTDTQYF.

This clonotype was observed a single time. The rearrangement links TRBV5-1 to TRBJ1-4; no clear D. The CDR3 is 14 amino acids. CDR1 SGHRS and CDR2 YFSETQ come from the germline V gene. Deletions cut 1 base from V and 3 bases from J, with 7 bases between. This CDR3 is CASSLLGPNEKLFF. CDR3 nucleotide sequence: TGCGCCAGCAGCTTGCTGGGCCCTAATGAAAAACTGTTTTTT.

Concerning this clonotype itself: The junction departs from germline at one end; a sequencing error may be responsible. CDR3 bases: TGTGTCAGCAGTCCCGGAGGGTCAAGCTCCTACGAGCAGTACTTC. Translation: CVSSPGGSSSYEQYF. V and J are TRBV12-3 or TRBV12-4 and TRBJ2-7, with D tentatively TRBD2 (6 bases). This CDR3 has 15 residues.

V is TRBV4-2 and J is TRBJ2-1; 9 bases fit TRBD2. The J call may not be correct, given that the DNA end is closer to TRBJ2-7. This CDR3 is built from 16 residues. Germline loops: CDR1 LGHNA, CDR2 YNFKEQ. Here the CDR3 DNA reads TGTGCCAGCAGCCAAAAACTAGCGGGTTCATACAATGAGCAGTACTTC. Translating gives CASSQKLAGSYNEQYF.

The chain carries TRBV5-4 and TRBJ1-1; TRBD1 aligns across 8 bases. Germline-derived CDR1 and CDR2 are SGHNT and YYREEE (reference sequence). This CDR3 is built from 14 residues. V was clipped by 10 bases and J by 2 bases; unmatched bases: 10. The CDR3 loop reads CAGGQGASNTEAFF. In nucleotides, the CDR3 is TGTGCCGGCGGGCAGGGGGCATCAAACACTGAAGCTTTCTTT.

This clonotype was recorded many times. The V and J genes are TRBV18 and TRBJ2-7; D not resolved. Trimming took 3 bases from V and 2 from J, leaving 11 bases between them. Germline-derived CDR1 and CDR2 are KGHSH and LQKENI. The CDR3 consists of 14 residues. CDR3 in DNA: TGTGCCAGCTCACCGTCAGGATCGCCCTACGAGCAGTACTTC. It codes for CASSPSGSPYEQYF. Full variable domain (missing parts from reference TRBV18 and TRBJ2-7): NAGVMQNPRHLVRRRGQEARLRCSPMKGHSHVYWYRQLPEEGLKFMVYLQKENIIDESGMPKERFSAEFPKEGPSILRIQQVVRGDSAAYFCASSPSGSPYEQYFGPGTRLTVT.

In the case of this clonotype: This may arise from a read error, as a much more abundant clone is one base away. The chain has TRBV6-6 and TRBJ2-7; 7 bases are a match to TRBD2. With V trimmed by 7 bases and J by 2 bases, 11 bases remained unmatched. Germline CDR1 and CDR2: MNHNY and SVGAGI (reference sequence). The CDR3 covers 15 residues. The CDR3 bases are TGTGCCAGCACCTACACTGCGGGAGCCCCCTACGAGCAGTACTTC. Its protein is CASTYTAGAPYEQYF.

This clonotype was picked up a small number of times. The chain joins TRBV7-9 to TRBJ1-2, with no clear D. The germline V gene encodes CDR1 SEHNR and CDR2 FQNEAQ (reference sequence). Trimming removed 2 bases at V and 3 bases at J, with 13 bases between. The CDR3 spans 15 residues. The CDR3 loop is CASSLISTWDYGYTF. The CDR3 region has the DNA TGTGCCAGCAGCTTAATATCAACCTGGGACTATGGCTACACCTTC.

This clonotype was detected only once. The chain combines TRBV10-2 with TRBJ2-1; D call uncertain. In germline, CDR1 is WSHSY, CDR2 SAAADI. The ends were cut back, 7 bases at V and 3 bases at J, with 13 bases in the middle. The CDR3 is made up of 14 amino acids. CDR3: CASNHRISYNEQFF. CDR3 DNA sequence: TGCGCCAGCAATCATCGGATCAGCTACAATGAGCAGTTCTTC.

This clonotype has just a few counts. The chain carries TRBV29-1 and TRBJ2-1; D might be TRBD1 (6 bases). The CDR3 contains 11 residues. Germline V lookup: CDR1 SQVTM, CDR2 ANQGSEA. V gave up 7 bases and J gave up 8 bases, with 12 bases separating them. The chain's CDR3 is CSGRRGHEQFF. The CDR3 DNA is TGCAGCGGGCGCAGGGGACATGAGCAGTTCTTC.

The CDR3 here is CASSPRGAGGNTIYF. CDR3 coding DNA: TGTGCCAGCAGTCCCCGGGGGGCAGGTGGAAACACCATATATTTT. The chain is built from TRBV12-3 or TRBV12-4 and TRBJ1-3; perhaps TRBD1 as D (6 bases). Trimming took 5 bases from V and 3 from J, leaving 14 bases between them. This CDR3 is 15 amino acids long.